This T cell receptor beta chain was recovered during a study of control samples from healthy donors and cancer patients. This CDR3 is built from 15 residues. Trimming removed 2 bases at V and 6 bases at J, with 14 bases between. Per the germline V gene, CDR1 is SGHRS and CDR2 is YFSETQ. Clones were read by immunoSEQ multiplex PCR, and TCRdb kept only the in-frame ones, dropping some. The data hold about 170,000 clones, with 85% to 90% observed a single time. This receptor was identified in a man aged 25-45 years in good health. This chain links TRBV5-1 with TRBJ1-4; TRBD1 is a possible D gene (5 bases). The sequenced sample consisted of blood. CDR3 sequence: CASSLDRGGDEKLFF. DNA of the CDR3: TGCGCCAGCAGCTTAGACCGGGGAGGGGATGAAAAACTGTTTTTT. The whole variable domain, filled in from reference TRBV5-1 and TRBJ1-4, reads KAGVTQTPRYLIKTRGQQVTLSCSPISGHRSVSWYQQTPGQGLQFLFEYFSETQRNKGNFPGRFSGRQFSNSRSEMNVSTLELGDSALYLCASSLDRGGDEKLFFGSGTQLSVL.